Shown below are 14 T cell receptor beta chains from a single sample sequenced in a study of cytomegalovirus exposure and HLA in healthy donors. PCR employed 60 Vbeta and 13 Jbeta primers. Profiled with immunoSEQ multiplex PCR; TCRdb holds only in-frame clones, not every one. The sample consists of over 150,000 clones, about 74% of them appearing once. The specimen was PBMCs. These receptors were obtained from a woman between 40 and 55 years old in good health and CMV-seronegative.

The V and J genes are TRBV7-9 and TRBJ2-2, with D perhaps TRBD1 (5 bases). CDR1 is SEHNR, CDR2 FQNEAQ, per germline (reference sequence). Trimming took 4 bases from V and 4 from J, leaving 13 bases between them. The CDR3 has 15 amino acids. This CDR3 is CASSSPSDITGELFF. CDR3 nucleotides: TGTGCCAGCAGCTCACCATCGGACATCACCGGGGAGCTGTTTTTT.

V and J are TRBV2 and TRBJ2-3, with TRBD1 identical over 10 bases. CDR1 is SNHLY, CDR2 FYNNEI, per germline. This CDR3 comprises 13 residues. V was clipped by 7 bases and J by 3 bases; unmatched bases: 1. The CDR3 sequence: CASMDRGTDTQYF. CDR3 bases: TGTGCCAGCATGGACAGGGGGACAGATACGCAGTATTTT. The whole variable domain, filled in from reference TRBV2 and TRBJ2-3, reads EPEVTQTPSHQVTQMGQEVILRCVPISNHLYFYWYRQILGQKVEFLVSFYNNEISEKSEIFDDQFSVERPDGSNFTLKIRSTKLEDSAMYFCASMDRGTDTQYFGPGTRLTVL.

The chain uses TRBV2 and TRBJ1-1; 8 bases map to TRBD1. CDR3 length: 17 residues. Germline V gene lookup returns CDR1 SNHLY and CDR2 FYNNEI. J was trimmed by 2 bases and V by 7 bases; bases with no gene match: 15. The DNA of the CDR3 is TGTGCCAGCAAAGAGATTGGGACAGGCCCTACCAACACTGAAGCTTTCTTT. As protein: CASKEIGTGPTNTEAFF.

The chain links TRBV29-1 to TRBJ1-2; D is perhaps TRBD1 (6 bases). The germline V gene encodes CDR1 SQVTM and CDR2 ANQGSEA. V was clipped by 4 bases and J by 6 bases, with 12 bases between them. This CDR3 has 12 amino acids. For the CDR3, the DNA is TGCAGCGTTGTGCAGGGGATCCATGGCTACACCTTC. It yields the protein CSVVQGIHGYTF.

This clone was counted a few times. The V call is TRBV11-3, the J call TRBJ2-1, with TRBD2 matching over 11 bases. This CDR3 has 16 residues. V trimming: 1 base; J trimming: 5 bases; junction bases outside the gene matches: 4. CDR1 is SGHNT, CDR2 YENEEA, per germline. The CDR3 loop is CASSLVTSGSHNEQFF. The CDR3 region has the DNA TGTGCCAGCAGCTTAGTCACTAGCGGGAGCCACAATGAGCAGTTCTTC.

This rearrangement joins TRBV4-1 to TRBJ2-1, with 8 nucleotides matching TRBD2. V lost 3 bases and J lost 8; bases outside the gene matches: 6. CDR1 is MGHRA and CDR2 is YSYEKL in the germline V gene. CDR3 length: 14 residues. DNA for the CDR3: TGCGCCAGCAGCCACCTATCGGGGGGGGATGAGCAGTTCTTC. Protein product: CASSHLSGGDEQFF.

The chain uses TRBV11-2 and TRBJ1-4, with 7 bases fitting TRBD1. Per the germline V gene, CDR1 is SGHAT and CDR2 is FQNNGV. Trimming cost V 0 bases and J 10 bases; bases outside gene matches: 5. The CDR3 covers 14 residues. The CDR3 reads CASSLDDRAGKLFF. The CDR3 DNA reads TGTGCCAGCAGCTTAGACGACAGGGCCGGAAAACTGTTTTTT.

The CDR3 DNA reads TGTGCCAGCATGGGGACTAGCGCTAAAGAGACCCAGTACTTC. Translation gives CASMGTSAKETQYF. V gene TRBV2 combines with J gene TRBJ2-5; 10 nucleotides line up with TRBD2. Losses at the gene ends were 7 bases for V and 3 bases for J; bases not matched to a gene: 5. Germline V CDR1 and CDR2: SNHLY, FYNNEI. The CDR3 contains 14 residues.

This chain connects TRBV5-1 to TRBJ1-2; perhaps TRBD1 as D (6 bases). Germline CDR1 reads SGHRS; CDR2 reads YFSETQ. This CDR3 comprises 13 residues. V dropped 0 bases and J dropped 5 bases, with 8 bases sitting between them. The CDR3 loop reads CASSLAGEYGYTF. The DNA of the CDR3 is TGCGCCAGCAGCTTGGCAGGGGAGTATGGCTACACCTTC.

The chain links TRBV7-9 to TRBJ2-5, with 12 nucleotides matching TRBD1. Losses at the gene ends were 8 bases for V and 9 bases for J; bases not matched to a gene: 13. Looked up from germline, CDR1 is SEHNR and CDR2 is FQNEAQ (reference sequence). The CDR3 is made up of 15 amino acids. The CDR3 DNA follows: TGTGCCAGCGGGGCCGGGACAGGGGGCGAGTGGGCCCAGTACTTC. Its protein is CASGAGTGGEWAQYF.

This clone has more than one count but fewer than ten. The chain uses TRBV19 and TRBJ2-7; D may be TRBD1 (6 bases). V lost 6 bases and J lost 7, with 19 bases in between. Germline lookup yields CDR1 LNHDA and CDR2 SQIVND (reference sequence). The CDR3 consists of 14 residues. The CDR3 loop reads CASRLGHAGVEQYF. CDR3 DNA sequence: TGTGCCAGTAGGTTGGGACATGCGGGTGTGGAGCAGTACTTC.

This rearrangement joins TRBV7-2 to TRBJ2-2; no firm D call. Germline V gives CDR1 SGHTA, CDR2 FQGNSA. Trimming pared 3 bases from V and 0 bases from J, leaving 8 bases between. The CDR3 is made up of 15 amino acids. The CDR3 sequence is CASSFGPSNTGELFF. DNA for the CDR3: TGTGCCAGCAGCTTTGGGCCTTCGAACACCGGGGAGCTGTTTTTT.

The sample holds one count of this clone. This chain's CDR3 is CASTGGMGYNEQFF. In nucleotides, the CDR3 is TGTGCCAGCACGGGGGGGATGGGCTACAATGAGCAGTTCTTC. This sequence joins TRBV7-8 and TRBJ2-1, with 8 bases aligning to TRBD2. V shed 7 bases and J 3 bases; nucleotides not matched to a gene: 5. CDR1 is SGHVS and CDR2 is FQNEAQ in the germline V gene. This CDR3 contains 14 residues.

The chain employs TRBV2 and TRBJ2-1; TRBD2 agrees at 10 bases. V shed 7 bases and J 6 bases; nucleotides not matched to a gene: 6. This CDR3 is 14 amino acids long. The germline V gene has CDR1 SNHLY and CDR2 FYNNEI. The CDR3 nucleotides are TGTGCCAGCAACTTAGCGGGAGGCGGCAATGAGCAGTTCTTC. Its protein is CASNLAGGGNEQFF.